Listed here are 11 T cell receptor beta chains from one sample, sequenced in a study of shared clonotypes between healthy human individuals. The method was immunoSEQ multiplex PCR; TCRdb's version includes in-frame clones alone and lacks a portion of them. The sample yields about 2.2 million clones, about 93% seen once. CD8 cells regarded as naive lacked CD45RO, were positively chosen for CCR7, and omitted terminally differentiated effector memory CD45RA+ cells. Specimen: naive CD8+ T cells from PBMCs. The receptors derive from a man aged 18 to 35 in good health. Some clones in this sample may be carry-over from other donors' samples.

The gene calls are TRBV7-2 and TRBJ1-5; possible D gene TRBD1, 5 bases. The germline gives CDR1 SGHTA, CDR2 FQGNSA. Trimming pared 2 bases from V and 6 bases from J, leaving 11 bases between. CDR3 size: 14 residues. For the CDR3, the DNA is TGTGCCAGCAGCTTATCGGGGCGGGGTCAGCCCCAGCATTTT. It translates to CASSLSGRGQPQHF.

V is TRBV19 and J is TRBJ1-1; possibly TRBD1 for D (5 bases). V lost 3 bases to trimming and J lost 3 bases, with 14 bases between them. There are 15 residues in the CDR3. The germline V gene has CDR1 LNHDA and CDR2 SQIVND (reference sequence). This CDR3 is CASSISGTADTEAFF. Written as DNA, the CDR3 is TGTGCCAGTAGTATCTCCGGGACGGCGGACACTGAAGCTTTCTTT.

The chain has TRBV27 and TRBJ1-1; perhaps TRBD1 as D (5 bases). Trimming removed 7 bases at V and 3 bases at J, with 18 bases between. The CDR3 length is 15 residues. CDR1 is MNHEY, CDR2 SMNVEV, per germline (reference sequence). In DNA, the CDR3 is TGTGCCAGCATCCCGGGACCGCCGGCGGACACTGAAGCTTTCTTT. Translated, it gives CASIPGPPADTEAFF.

The V call is TRBV5-1, the J call TRBJ2-7, with 12 bases that match TRBD2. V lost 0 bases to trimming and J lost 7 bases; unmatched junction nucleotides: 8. The CDR3 runs 16 residues. In germline, CDR1 is SGHRS, CDR2 YFSETQ. DNA of the CDR3: TGCGCCAGCAGCTTGGGGGAGCCGGGACTAGCGGGTGAGCAGTACTTC. Translated, it gives CASSLGEPGLAGEQYF.

On this clone: Additional DNA sequences in this sample encode the identical CDR3. CDR3 in DNA: TGTGCCAGCAGTCAGGGGGCTACCTACGAGCAGTACTTC. Amino acids: CASSQGATYEQYF. This chain connects TRBV27 to TRBJ2-7; 8 bases line up with TRBD1. CDR3 length: 13 amino acids. Trimming removed 5 bases from V and 2 bases from J; junction bases left unmatched: 2. Germline CDR1 and CDR2: MNHEY and SMNVEV (reference sequence).

The V and J genes are TRBV4-1 and TRBJ2-2; 8 nucleotides agree with TRBD1. Germline loops: CDR1 MGHRA, CDR2 YSYEKL. The J segment lost 5 bases and the V segment lost 1 base, leaving 6 bases of the junction unmatched. The CDR3 runs 16 residues. The CDR3 DNA follows: TGCGCCAGCAGCCAAGGGGCAGGGGGCGCGACCGGGGAGCTGTTTTTT. Its translation: CASSQGAGGATGELFF.

This chain uses TRBV29-1 with TRBJ2-3; 13 nucleotides line up with TRBD2. J lost 0 bases, V lost 6 bases, and 9 bases had no gene match. Germline lookup yields CDR1 SQVTM and CDR2 ANQGSEA. This CDR3 is built from 17 residues. The CDR3 loop is CSVVLAGGPTSTDTQYF. DNA of the CDR3: TGCAGCGTCGTACTAGCGGGAGGGCCAACTAGCACAGATACGCAGTATTTT.

The genes are TRBV27 and TRBJ2-2, with D possibly being TRBD1 (6 bases). Germline assignment: CDR1 MNHEY and CDR2 SMNVEV (reference sequence). This CDR3 comprises 14 residues. Trimming pared 7 bases from V and 3 bases from J, leaving 12 bases between. This CDR3 is CASTSGTHTGELFF. The CDR3 DNA reads as TGTGCCAGCACCTCCGGGACACACACCGGGGAGCTGTTTTTT.

A word on this clone: The same CDR3 can be traced to other DNA sequences in this sample. V usage is TRBV7-9 and J usage is TRBJ1-1; 7 bases line up with TRBD1. The CDR3 loop spans 14 amino acids. From germline, CDR1 is SEHNR and CDR2 FQNEAQ (reference sequence). The J segment lost 1 base and the V segment lost 3 bases, leaving 2 bases of the junction unmatched. CDR3 sequence (DNA): TGTGCCAGCAGCTTGGCAGGGGGGAACACTGAAGCTTTCTTT. Translating it yields CASSLAGGNTEAFF.

V usage is TRBV28 and J usage is TRBJ2-3; 12 bases are a match to TRBD2. Germline values: CDR1 MDHEN, CDR2 SYDVKM. With 6 bases clipped from V and 3 bases from J, the junction kept 4 bases outside the gene matches. This CDR3 spans 15 amino acids. DNA of the CDR3: TGTGCCAGCAGGACCGGACTAGCGGGGACAGATACGCAGTATTTT. Its translation is CASRTGLAGTDTQYF.

V and J are TRBV7-9 and TRBJ2-6, with D unresolved. CDR1 and CDR2 from the germline V gene are SEHNR and FQNEAQ (reference sequence). Trimming took off 4 bases at V and 0 bases at J, with 4 bases between the two ends. The length of the CDR3 is 14 residues. The CDR3 sequence: CASSYTSGANVLTF. CDR3 nucleotides: TGTGCCAGCAGCTACACCTCTGGGGCCAACGTCCTGACTTTC.